These 25 T cell receptor beta chains share one sample of origin, sequenced in a study of post-analysis software for immune sequencing data. No antigens are known for them. TCR beta libraries were prepared from cDNA with unique molecular identifiers. TCRdb used MiXCR to reprocess the PCR reads, holding one entry per CDR3 protein. Here the sample spans hundreds of thousands of distinct CDR3 sequences, 30% to 45% being singletons. Study-level findings and limits: Patients showed TRBV5-6, TRBV5-1 and TRBV20-1 among five TRBV segments more frequent than in controls.

Material: blood. Receptors originate from a girl aged 5-17 years with multiple sclerosis.

This clonotype ranks as medium-sized. The chain recombines TRBV20-1 with TRBJ2-1, with 10 bases identical to TRBD1. CDR1 is DFQATT and CDR2 is SNEGSKA in the germline V gene (reference sequence). Trimming removed 4 bases from V and 5 bases from J; junction bases left unmatched: 5. The CDR3 sequence is 14 residues long. The CDR3 DNA reads TGCAGTGCTAAGTCGGGACAGGGGAACAATGAGCAGTTCTTC. Its protein is CSAKSGQGNNEQFF.

This clonotype was found many times. This chain links TRBV7-3 with TRBJ2-1; 9 bases fit TRBD1. CDR1 and CDR2 from the germline V gene are SGHTA and FQGTGA. The V gene end was trimmed by 2 bases and the J gene end by 7 bases; junction bases not matched to a gene: 3. CDR3 length equals 14 residues. The CDR3 spells CASSLGTGLNEQFF. The CDR3 DNA is TGTGCCAGCAGCTTAGGGACAGGGTTAAATGAGCAGTTCTTC. The variable domain in full, with the rest retrieved from reference TRBV7-3 and TRBJ2-1, is GAGVSQTPSNKVTEKGKYVELRCDPISGHTALYWYRQSLGQGPEFLIYFQGTGAADDSGLPNDRFFAVRPEGSVSTLKIQRTERGDSAVYLCASSLGTGLNEQFFGPGTRLTVL.

The genes are TRBV20-1 and TRBJ2-1, with 7 bases identical to TRBD1. Germline lookup yields CDR1 DFQATT and CDR2 SNEGSKA (reference sequence). V lost 0 bases to trimming and J lost 10 bases; unmatched junction nucleotides: 9. This CDR3 comprises 14 residues. The CDR3 DNA is TGCAGTGCTAGAGACCGGGACAGTCTCTACGAGCAGTTCTTC. Its protein is CSARDRDSLYEQFF.

This clonotype was counted many times. The chain carries TRBV2 and TRBJ2-1; 9 nucleotides align to TRBD1. The CDR3 has 15 residues. V shed 5 bases, J shed 7 bases, and the junction held 9 bases outside the gene matches. Germline V lookup: CDR1 SNHLY, CDR2 FYNNEI. The CDR3 loop reads CASSQPGQGENEQFF. The CDR3 DNA reads TGTGCCAGCAGTCAACCGGGACAGGGTGAAAATGAGCAGTTCTTC.

J is TRBJ1-3 and V is TRBV2; D remains ambiguous. Germline V gives CDR1 SNHLY, CDR2 FYNNEI. This CDR3 is built from 11 residues. Trimming removed 6 bases at V and 4 bases at J, with 4 bases between. As DNA, the CDR3 is TGTGCCAGCAGACAGGGAAACACCATATATTTT. This translates into CASRQGNTIYF. Filled out from reference TRBV2 and TRBJ1-3, the complete variable domain reads EPEVTQTPSHQVTQMGQEVILRCVPISNHLYFYWYRQILGQKVEFLVSFYNNEISEKSEIFDDQFSVERPDGSNFTLKIRSTKLEDSAMYFCASRQGNTIYFGEGSWLTVV.

The chain employs TRBV29-1 and TRBJ2-3, with 7 bases identical to TRBD1. The trim removed 2 bases at V and 3 bases at J, leaving 11 bases unmatched. Germline V gene sequence: CDR1 SQVTM, CDR2 ANQGSEA. This CDR3 is 16 amino acids long. The CDR3 region has the DNA TGCAGCGTTGAAAGGGGATCCGGACAGGCGACAGATACGCAGTATTTT. It translates to CSVERGSGQATDTQYF.

As regards this clonotype: A much larger clone sits a single nucleotide away, making a read error possible. The V call is TRBV13, the J call TRBJ2-3; D gene ambiguous. The V gene's germline CDR1 is PRHDT and CDR2 FYEKMQ (reference sequence). The CDR3 covers 17 residues. Trimming cost V 2 bases and J 0 bases, with 15 bases left between them. In DNA form, the CDR3 reads TGTGCCAGCAGCTTACGAGGACCAGCACCTAGCACAGATACGCAGTATTTT. It translates to CASSLRGPAPSTDTQYF. The variable domain in full, with the rest retrieved from reference TRBV13 and TRBJ2-3, is AAGVIQSPRHLIKEKRETATLKCYPIPRHDTVYWYQQGPGQDPQFLISFYEKMQSDKGSIPDRFSAQQFSDYHSELNMSSLELGDSALYFCASSLRGPAPSTDTQYFGPGTRLTVL.

The rearrangement uses TRBV10-3 and TRBJ1-3, with D possibly being TRBD1 (5 bases). The germline V gene encodes CDR1 ENHRY and CDR2 SYGVKD. Trimming removed 2 bases at V and 2 bases at J, with 10 bases between. The CDR3 is 15 amino acids. CDR3 protein: CAISEQAGTGNTIYF. The DNA of the CDR3 is TGTGCCATCAGTGAGCAGGCAGGGACTGGAAACACCATATATTTT.

This clonotype was detected many times. The gene calls are TRBV12-3 or TRBV12-4 and TRBJ1-5, with D uncertain. V lost 7 bases, J lost 3 bases, and 7 bases lay in between. The CDR3 has 12 residues. The CDR3 DNA reads TGTGCCAGCAAGTCGGACAATCAGCCCCAGCATTTT. Its protein is CASKSDNQPQHF.

A word on this clonotype: A much larger clone sits a single nucleotide away, making a read error possible. V gene TRBV29-1 combines with J gene TRBJ2-5; no clear D gene. V lost 7 bases and J 4 bases, leaving 7 bases between the germline ends. The germline gives CDR1 SQVTM, CDR2 ANQGSEA. The CDR3 extends over 10 amino acids. The CDR3 sequence is CSGIGETQYF. The CDR3 coding sequence is TGCAGCGGGATTGGAGAGACCCAGTACTTC.

A word on this clonotype: A read error may explain this, as a much larger clone is one base away. This sequence joins TRBV4-1 and TRBJ1-1; D is uncertain. V lost 3 bases and J lost 8, with 13 bases in between. This CDR3 region has 13 residues. Germline V lookup: CDR1 MGHRA, CDR2 YSYEKL. The CDR3 nucleotides are TGCGCCAGCAGCCAGGGAGGGAACGTAGAAGCTTTCTTT. Amino acid sequence: CASSQGGNVEAFF.

The V call is TRBV28, the J call TRBJ2-4; maybe TRBD1 (5 bases). V lost 9 bases, J lost 9 bases, and 15 bases lay in between. Germline CDR1 and CDR2: MDHEN and SYDVKM. The CDR3 runs 12 residues. CDR3 coding DNA: TGTGCCAGACTAAAGTCAGGGCGCATTCAGTACTTC. Its translation: CARLKSGRIQYF.

Notes on this clonotype: A clone one base away is much larger, so this may be a read error. The rearrangement links TRBV29-1 to TRBJ2-3; D is possibly TRBD2 (5 bases). CDR3 length: 12 amino acids. Germline values: CDR1 SQVTM, CDR2 ANQGSEA. This CDR3 reads CRKGEGTDTQYF. The CDR3, as DNA: TGCAGGAAAGGAGAGGGAACAGATACGCAGTATTTT.

This clonotype occurred many times. V is TRBV5-1 and J is TRBJ2-1, with TRBD2 identical over 10 bases. J lost 6 bases, V lost 3 bases, and 6 bases had no gene match. CDR3 length: 15 amino acids. CDR1 is SGHRS and CDR2 is YFSETQ in the germline V gene. Here the CDR3 DNA reads TGCGCCAGCAGCTCTCCTAGCGGGAGTGCCAATGAGCAGTTCTTC. Its translation is CASSSPSGSANEQFF.

In its sample, this clonotype was seen once. V and J are TRBV28 and TRBJ2-5; D remains unclear. The end of the DNA fits TRBJ2-7 better, so the J call may be wrong. The germline gives CDR1 MDHEN, CDR2 SYDVKM. The CDR3 covers 15 residues. CDR3 nucleotide sequence: TGTGCCAGCAGATTGCTAGGGCTTAGCCAGTCCGAGCAGTACTTC. Its protein is CASRLLGLSQSEQYF.

The chain is built from TRBV12-3 or TRBV12-4 and TRBJ2-3, with D uncertain. The germline V and J ends were trimmed by 6 bases and 3 bases, with 13 bases remaining between them. This CDR3 region has 14 residues. The DNA for the CDR3 is TGTGCCAGCAGAAACAGCTACAGAACAGATACGCAGTATTTT. Protein product: CASRNSYRTDTQYF.

A remark on this clonotype: An end of the junction does not agree with germline; a read error may underlie this. This chain links TRBV7-3 with TRBJ2-1, with unresolved D. Germline V gene data show CDR1 as SGHTA and CDR2 as FQGTGA. This CDR3 spans 14 amino acids. CDR3 region: CTSSSSVSYNEQFF. The DNA for the CDR3 is TGTACCAGCAGCTCCTCAGTTTCCTACAATGAGCAGTTCTTC.

The J gene is TRBJ2-3, the V gene TRBV5-1, with TRBD2 matching 12 bases. The germline CDR1 and CDR2 sequences are SGHRS and YFSETQ. The V and J ends lost 3 bases and 4 bases, in that order; junction bases with no gene match: 6. This CDR3 contains 16 residues. The CDR3, as DNA: TGCGCCAGCAGCTCAGGACTAGCGGGAAGGTCAGATACGCAGTATTTT. It specifies CASSSGLAGRSDTQYF.

This clonotype was recorded many times. The chain uses TRBV6-4 and TRBJ2-1, with 9 positions matching TRBD1. CDR3 length equals 15 residues. Trimming cost V 3 bases and J 5 bases; bases outside gene matches: 5. Germline CDR1 and CDR2: MRHNA and SNTAGT. The DNA of the CDR3 is TGTGCCAGCAGTGAGAAGACAGGGGGAAACAATGAGCAGTTCTTC. Protein: CASSEKTGGNNEQFF.

This clonotype was counted at least ten times. This chain connects TRBV7-2 to TRBJ2-3; TRBD2 agrees at 11 bases. From germline, CDR1 is SGHTA and CDR2 FQGNSA. The CDR3 loop spans 16 amino acids. The V segment lost 3 bases and the J segment 5 bases; nucleotides outside the gene matches: 7. For the CDR3, the DNA is TGTGCCAGCAGCTTGATTAGCGGGGGGGACGGAGATACGCAGTATTTT. It codes for CASSLISGGDGDTQYF.

Ten or more counts support this clonotype. The rearrangement joins TRBV20-1 to TRBJ1-1; D ambiguous. In germline, CDR1 is DFQATT, CDR2 SNEGSKA (reference sequence). There are 13 residues in the CDR3. V was pared by 5 bases and J by 1 base, with 11 bases between. The CDR3 nucleotides read TGCAGTGCTCAGAGGGATCGGAACACTGAAGCTTTCTTT. This encodes CSAQRDRNTEAFF.

This clonotype occurred a few times. V usage is TRBV5-1 and J usage is TRBJ2-3; no firm D call. Trimming cost V 4 bases and J 4 bases, with 13 bases left between them. CDR1 SGHRS and CDR2 YFSETQ come from the germline V gene. This CDR3 has 14 residues. The CDR3 sequence is CASSVRPLADTQYF. The CDR3 DNA follows: TGCGCCAGCAGCGTAAGGCCCCTGGCAGATACGCAGTATTTT. The whole variable domain, filled in from reference TRBV5-1 and TRBJ2-3, reads KAGVTQTPRYLIKTRGQQVTLSCSPISGHRSVSWYQQTPGQGLQFLFEYFSETQRNKGNFPGRFSGRQFSNSRSEMNVSTLELGDSALYLCASSVRPLADTQYFGPGTRLTVL.

This clonotype has just a few counts. J is TRBJ2-3 and V is TRBV9; tentatively, D is TRBD2 (6 bases). V lost 4 bases, J lost 2 bases, and 11 bases lay in between. The CDR3 length is 14 residues. The germline V gene has CDR1 SGDLS and CDR2 YYNGEE. The DNA for the CDR3 is TGTGCCAGCAGCCAAGGACTATCCACAGATACGCAGTATTTT. As protein: CASSQGLSTDTQYF.

This clonotype was detected only a few times. J is TRBJ1-1 and V is TRBV5-1, with no clear D. From germline, CDR1 is SGHRS and CDR2 YFSETQ. The germline V and J ends were trimmed by 1 base and 0 bases, with 10 bases remaining between them. There are 15 residues in the CDR3. The CDR3 loop is CASSLSSAMNTEAFF. In nucleotides, the CDR3 is TGCGCCAGCAGCTTGTCGTCAGCTATGAACACTGAAGCTTTCTTT.

This clonotype showed up just a few times. This chain connects TRBV5-1 to TRBJ2-2; 8 bases match TRBD1. The CDR3 sequence is 15 residues long. Germline CDR1 and CDR2: SGHRS and YFSETQ. The ends lost 4 bases at V and 5 bases at J; junction bases unmatched: 7. The CDR3 sequence: CASSPTGTGTGELFF. For the CDR3, the DNA is TGCGCCAGCAGCCCAACCGGGACAGGTACCGGGGAGCTGTTTTTT. Based on the CDR3 plus reference TRBV5-1 and TRBJ2-2, the full variable domain is KAGVTQTPRYLIKTRGQQVTLSCSPISGHRSVSWYQQTPGQGLQFLFEYFSETQRNKGNFPGRFSGRQFSNSRSEMNVSTLELGDSALYLCASSPTGTGTGELFFGEGSRLTVL.